A single sample gave rise to the 30 T cell receptor beta chains below, sequenced in a study of vaccination and CD4 T cells after COVID-19. Their antigens remain unidentified. Treatment reported: roughly ten-day PBMC culture with coronavirus spike peptide pools or control peptides (ViraFEST assay). With the Oncomine TCR Beta short-read assay, DNA from cultured CD4+ T cells was sequenced. MiXCR was run by TCRdb on the PCR reads, yielding one entry per CDR3 protein. The table has 6,000 to 6,500 distinct CDR3 sequences, about 17% seen once; the top ten hold less than 25%. The sequenced sample consisted of CD4+ T cells from blood, cultured in vitro. The source is a human donor who had recovered from COVID-19.

In its sample, this clonotype was seen a few times. This rearrangement joins TRBV19 to TRBJ1-5; maybe TRBD1 (6 bases). V dropped 3 bases and J dropped 7 bases, with 16 bases sitting between them. The germline V gene encodes CDR1 LNHDA and CDR2 SQIVND (reference sequence). The CDR3 totals 15 residues. CDR3 nucleotides: TGTGCCAGTAGTATTTTGGGGGCTCGCGGCCAGCCCCAGCATTTT. Its translation: CASSILGARGQPQHF.

The rearrangement joins TRBV5-1 to TRBJ1-5, with 7 nucleotides matching TRBD1. Germline lookup yields CDR1 SGHRS and CDR2 YFSETQ. The CDR3 is 15 residues long. J gave up 3 bases and V 4 bases, and 7 bases lay outside the gene matches. The DNA for the CDR3 is TGCGCCAGCAGCCCGGGACAGAATCACAATCAGCCCCAGCATTTT. Encoded protein: CASSPGQNHNQPQHF.

This clonotype was recorded a few times. V usage is TRBV7-6 and J usage is TRBJ1-4; 9 bases line up with TRBD1. From germline, CDR1 is SGHVS and CDR2 FNYEAQ. The CDR3 contains 15 residues. The trim removed 5 bases at V and 8 bases at J, leaving 9 bases unmatched. CDR3 loop: CASSRQGQGAEKLFF. In nucleotides, the CDR3 is TGTGCCAGCAGCCGACAGGGACAGGGCGCCGAAAAACTGTTTTTT.

This clonotype is judged medium-sized. The chain uses TRBV20-1 and TRBJ2-3; 10 bases agree with TRBD2. The CDR3 runs to 15 residues. Germline V gene lookup returns CDR1 DFQATT and CDR2 SNEGSKA (reference sequence). With 5 bases clipped from V and 7 bases from J, the junction kept 12 bases outside the gene matches. For the CDR3, the DNA is TGCAGTGCTCGCCCCCCGGGACTAGCGTTATATACGCAGTATTTT. Its protein is CSARPPGLALYTQYF.

The chain is built from TRBV30 and TRBJ1-5; D remains unclear. With 5 bases removed from V and 2 bases from J, the gap between germline ends came to 16 bases. This CDR3 is built from 15 residues. CDR1 is GTSNPN and CDR2 is SVGIG in the germline V gene (reference sequence). The CDR3 DNA reads as TGTGCCTGGGGGCTCGGCCCGGGCGGCAATCAGCCCCAGCATTTT. Its protein is CAWGLGPGGNQPQHF.

This clonotype was observed a few times. V is TRBV7-9 and J is TRBJ2-1, with 8 bases lining up with TRBD2. V trimming: 5 bases; J trimming: 4 bases; junction bases outside the gene matches: 22. CDR3 length: 20 residues. The germline gives CDR1 SEHNR, CDR2 FQNEAQ (reference sequence). The CDR3 loop is CASSPSARGSVAGTYNEQFF. The CDR3 DNA sequence: TGTGCCAGCAGCCCCTCAGCGAGGGGGTCGGTAGCGGGGACTTACAATGAGCAGTTCTTC.

The V gene is TRBV6-1, the J gene TRBJ1-2; TRBD1 matches at 8 bases. CDR3 length: 15 residues. The J segment lost 2 bases and the V segment lost 5 bases, leaving 7 bases of the junction unmatched. Germline assignment: CDR1 MNHNS and CDR2 SASEGT. CDR3 in DNA: TGTGCCAGCAGTCACCAAACAGGGGGAAACTATGGCTACACCTTC. Amino acid sequence: CASSHQTGGNYGYTF.

This clonotype was counted a few times. This rearrangement joins TRBV5-1 to TRBJ2-5; 7 bases are a match to TRBD2. The length of the CDR3 is 14 residues. Germline loops: CDR1 SGHRS, CDR2 YFSETQ. The trim removed 1 base at V and 6 bases at J, leaving 6 bases unmatched. CDR3 region: CASSLLADQKTQYF. In nucleotides, the CDR3 is TGCGCCAGCAGCTTGCTAGCGGACCAGAAGACCCAGTACTTC.

The J gene is TRBJ2-7, the V gene TRBV30; 11 positions agree with TRBD1. Germline V lookup: CDR1 GTSNPN, CDR2 SVGIG (reference sequence). J lost 2 bases, V lost 8 bases, and 8 bases had no gene match. The CDR3 loop spans 14 amino acids. CDR3 bases: TGTGCCGCCCTCCGGGACAGGGGGACCTACGAGCAGTACTTC. Protein sequence: CAALRDRGTYEQYF. The complete variable domain, with remaining parts taken from reference TRBV30 and TRBJ2-7, reads SQTIHQWPATLVQPVGSPLSLECTVEGTSNPNLYWYRQAAGRGLQLLFYSVGIGQISSEVPQNLSASRPQDRQFILSSKKLLLSDSGFYLCAALRDRGTYEQYFGPGTRLTVT.

This clonotype came up a few times. The chain joins TRBV28 to TRBJ1-1, with 7 bases fitting TRBD1. Germline trimming cut 5 bases from V and 3 bases from J; bases unmatched to any gene: 9. The CDR3 spans 15 residues. Per germline, CDR1 MDHEN and CDR2 SYDVKM. The CDR3 DNA sequence: TGTGCCAGCAGTCCTCGACAGGGAAGGGACACTGAAGCTTTCTTT. Its translation: CASSPRQGRDTEAFF.

V gene TRBV4-1 combines with J gene TRBJ2-4; no clear D gene. The germline V and J ends were trimmed by 0 bases and 1 base, with 4 bases remaining between them. Germline CDR1 is MGHRA and CDR2 is YSYEKL. The CDR3 is made up of 14 amino acids. The DNA for the CDR3 is TGCGCCAGCAGCCAAGAAAGGGCCAAAAACATTCAGTACTTC. It yields the protein CASSQERAKNIQYF.

Points on this clonotype: The junction departs from germline at one end; a sequencing error may be responsible. J is TRBJ2-7 and V is TRBV27; maybe TRBD1 (6 bases). The CDR3 has 16 amino acids. Per germline, CDR1 MNHEY and CDR2 SMNVEV (reference sequence). The CDR3 loop reads CASRANIGTPIYDQYF. CDR3 DNA: TGTGCCAGCAGAGCAAACATTGGGACACCTATCTACGACCAGTACTTC.

This clonotype has more than one count but fewer than ten. The V and J genes are TRBV18 and TRBJ1-2, with a weak D call TRBD1 (5 bases). From germline, CDR1 is KGHSH and CDR2 LQKENI. The CDR3 runs to 15 residues. V was pared by 3 bases and J by 5 bases, with 16 bases between. The CDR3 DNA sequence: TGTGCCAGCTCACCCTTCCGGGACCAACTATATGGCTACACCTTC. The encoded protein is CASSPFRDQLYGYTF.

The chain has TRBV29-1 and TRBJ2-7; 9 bases fit TRBD2. Trimming cost V 5 bases and J 2 bases; bases outside gene matches: 7. Germline CDR1 and CDR2: SQVTM and ANQGSEA. The CDR3 sequence is 14 residues long. CDR3 bases: TGCAGCGTTCGCGTGACTAGCGGTACCTACGAGCAGTACTTC. Its protein product is CSVRVTSGTYEQYF.

This clonotype has only a few counts. The chain combines TRBV6-2 or TRBV6-3 with TRBJ2-2; no clear D. Looked up from germline, CDR1 is MNHEY and CDR2 is SVGEGT. V gave up 8 bases and J gave up 6 bases, with 16 bases separating them. The CDR3 is made up of 14 amino acids. The DNA of the CDR3 is TGTGCCAGCCGGCCTCCCAGCGCGTCCGGGGAGCTGTTTTTT. Protein sequence: CASRPPSASGELFF.

V is TRBV12-3 or TRBV12-4 and J is TRBJ2-1, with D hard to call. The germline V and J ends were trimmed by 5 bases and 5 bases, with 16 bases remaining between them. This CDR3 contains 15 residues. CDR3 sequence reads: CASSPGPVRNNEQFF. DNA of the CDR3: TGTGCCAGCAGTCCCGGGCCTGTTAGGAACAATGAGCAGTTCTTC.

This clonotype has more than one count but fewer than ten. V gene TRBV15 combines with J gene TRBJ1-4; the D is unclear. Germline V gene data show CDR1 as LNHNV and CDR2 as YYDKDF (reference sequence). V lost 0 bases, J lost 8 bases, and 16 bases lay in between. The CDR3 length is 16 residues. CDR3: CATSRDQRTAGEKLFF. In nucleotides, the CDR3 is TGTGCCACCAGCAGAGATCAGCGGACCGCAGGAGAAAAACTGTTTTTT. The whole variable domain, filled in from reference TRBV15 and TRBJ1-4, reads DAMVIQNPRYQVTQFGKPVTLSCSQTLNHNVMYWYQQKSSQAPKLLFHYYDKDFNNEADTPDNFQSRRPNTSFCFLDIRSPGLGDTAMYLCATSRDQRTAGEKLFFGSGTQLSVL.

Within the sample, this clonotype is medium-sized. V and J are TRBV11-1 and TRBJ2-5; TRBD2 matches 10 bases. The CDR3 runs to 16 residues. Germline CDR1 is SGHAT and CDR2 is FQDESV (reference sequence). Trimming removed 0 bases from V and 5 bases from J; junction bases left unmatched: 6. The CDR3 DNA reads TGTGCCAGCAGCTTAGCTCTAGCGGGAGCTGGGGAGACCCAGTACTTC. This sequence encodes CASSLALAGAGETQYF. Using reference TRBV11-1 and TRBJ2-5 for the parts outside the CDR3, the full variable domain is EAEVAQSPRYKITEKSQAVAFWCDPISGHATLYWYRQILGQGPELLVQFQDESVVDDSQLPKDRFSAERLKGVDSTLKIQPAELGDSAMYLCASSLALAGAGETQYFGPGTRLLVL.

The rearrangement joins TRBV6-1 to TRBJ2-2; TRBD1 matches at 8 bases. Germline V gene lookup returns CDR1 MNHNS and CDR2 SASEGT. J was trimmed by 4 bases and V by 5 bases; bases with no gene match: 6. The CDR3 is made up of 15 amino acids. The CDR3 protein is CASSLTDRGTGELFF. CDR3 bases: TGTGCCAGCAGTCTAACCGACAGGGGCACCGGGGAGCTGTTTTTT.

This rearrangement joins TRBV6-1 to TRBJ2-7; 8 bases align to TRBD1. CDR3 size: 16 residues. After removal of 6 bases from V and 0 bases from J, the junction contained 10 bases not matched to a gene. Germline values: CDR1 MNHNS, CDR2 SASEGT. The CDR3 here is CASRGRGTGISYEQYF. The DNA of the CDR3 is TGTGCCAGCAGGGGCCGCGGGACAGGTATCTCCTACGAGCAGTACTTC.

The chain carries TRBV10-3 and TRBJ2-3, with 9 bases lining up with TRBD2. Germline V gene lookup returns CDR1 ENHRY and CDR2 SYGVKD. The ends lost 8 bases at V and 5 bases at J; junction bases unmatched: 5. This CDR3 contains 13 residues. This chain's CDR3 is CAIAGGPEDTQYF. In DNA form, the CDR3 reads TGTGCCATCGCGGGGGGGCCGGAAGATACGCAGTATTTT.

There are a few counts of this clonotype. The rearrangement links TRBV10-3 to TRBJ1-5; TRBD1 might be the D (5 bases). CDR1 and CDR2 from the germline V gene are ENHRY and SYGVKD. The CDR3 sequence is 14 residues long. The V end was cut by 0 bases, the J end by 7 bases, with 10 bases between. The CDR3 sequence is CAISESRGGQPQHF. The CDR3 bases are TGTGCCATCAGTGAGTCGAGGGGAGGACAGCCCCAGCATTTT.

This clonotype has a handful of counts. This chain joins TRBV20-1 and TRBJ2-7; the D call may be TRBD1 or TRBD2 (5 bases each). V dropped 5 bases and J dropped 0 bases, with 11 bases sitting between them. This CDR3 has 13 amino acids. Germline V gene sequence: CDR1 DFQATT, CDR2 SNEGSKA (reference sequence). CDR3 amino acids: CSAGTPSSYEQYF. The CDR3 DNA sequence: TGCAGTGCTGGGACGCCGAGCTCCTACGAGCAGTACTTC.

By its share, this clonotype is large. V is TRBV20-1 and J is TRBJ1-1; D gene uncertain. The germline V gene has CDR1 DFQATT and CDR2 SNEGSKA (reference sequence). The CDR3 spans 11 residues. Trimming removed 3 bases from V and 7 bases from J, with 9 bases in between. For the CDR3, the DNA is TGCAGTGCTAGTCGGAGGGTTGAAGCTTTCTTT. Its protein product is CSASRRVEAFF.

Judged by abundance, this clonotype is large. The genes are TRBV11-1 and TRBJ2-5; 8 bases fit TRBD2. This CDR3 spans 14 amino acids. The germline CDR1 and CDR2 sequences are SGHAT and FQDESV (reference sequence). Trimming cost V 5 bases and J 5 bases; bases outside gene matches: 7. CDR3: CASSPSGSQETQYF. The CDR3 DNA reads TGTGCCAGCAGCCCAAGCGGGAGTCAGGAGACCCAGTACTTC.

On this clonotype: A single base separates this from a much larger clone, so it may be a read error. V and J are TRBV2 and TRBJ2-1, with 7 bases aligning to TRBD2. Per the germline V gene, CDR1 is SNHLY and CDR2 is FYNNEI. The CDR3 length is 13 residues. The CDR3 bases are TGTACCAGCGGGCGGGGGAGAGGGGATGAGCAGTTCTTC. Translating it yields CTSGRGRGDEQFF.

The CDR3 here is CASTRVSGRYEQYF. The CDR3 region has the DNA TGTGCCAGCACCCGGGTTAGCGGGCGATACGAGCAGTACTTC. J is TRBJ2-7 and V is TRBV28, with 7 bases identical to TRBD2. This CDR3 has 14 amino acids. Germline-derived CDR1 and CDR2 are MDHEN and SYDVKM. V lost 7 bases to trimming and J lost 4 bases; unmatched junction nucleotides: 10.

The chain joins TRBV4-3 to TRBJ1-6; D remains unclear. This CDR3 contains 15 residues. The V end was cut by 4 bases, the J end by 9 bases, with 16 bases between. Germline V gene sequence: CDR1 LGHNA, CDR2 YSLEER. CDR3 bases: TGCGCCAGCAGCCCCGACCCGGTTGCTGGTTCACCCCTCCACTTT. It yields the protein CASSPDPVAGSPLHF.

This clonotype is classed as medium-sized (0.01 to 0.1%). CDR3 DNA: TGTGCCAGCAGACGGGCCGGAGGGGGACAGCCCCAGCATTTT. Its protein is CASRRAGGGQPQHF. The chain is built from TRBV6-2 or TRBV6-3 and TRBJ1-5, with a weak D call TRBD1 (6 bases). The CDR3 loop spans 14 amino acids. Trimming cost V 6 bases and J 7 bases, with 16 bases left between them. From germline, CDR1 is MNHEY and CDR2 SVGEGT.

This clonotype has just a few counts. V usage is TRBV6-4 and J usage is TRBJ2-5; 7 bases line up with TRBD1. The length of the CDR3 is 13 residues. V shed 5 bases, J shed 5 bases, and the junction held 5 bases outside the gene matches. The germline CDR1 and CDR2 sequences are MRHNA and SNTAGT. CDR3 coding DNA: TGTGCCAGCAGTACAGGGGTCGGGGAGACCCAGTACTTC. Translated: CASSTGVGETQYF.